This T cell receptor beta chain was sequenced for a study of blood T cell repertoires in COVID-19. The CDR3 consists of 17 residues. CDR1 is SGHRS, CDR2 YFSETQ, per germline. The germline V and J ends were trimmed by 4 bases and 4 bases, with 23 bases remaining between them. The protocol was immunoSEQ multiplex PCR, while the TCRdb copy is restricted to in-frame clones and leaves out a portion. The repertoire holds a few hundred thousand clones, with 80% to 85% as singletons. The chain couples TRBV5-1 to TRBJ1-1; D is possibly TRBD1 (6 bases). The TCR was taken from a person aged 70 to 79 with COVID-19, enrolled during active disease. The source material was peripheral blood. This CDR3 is CASSPRMGAGVRTEAFF. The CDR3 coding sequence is TGCGCCAGCAGCCCAAGGATGGGGGCGGGGGTACGCACTGAAGCTTTCTTT.